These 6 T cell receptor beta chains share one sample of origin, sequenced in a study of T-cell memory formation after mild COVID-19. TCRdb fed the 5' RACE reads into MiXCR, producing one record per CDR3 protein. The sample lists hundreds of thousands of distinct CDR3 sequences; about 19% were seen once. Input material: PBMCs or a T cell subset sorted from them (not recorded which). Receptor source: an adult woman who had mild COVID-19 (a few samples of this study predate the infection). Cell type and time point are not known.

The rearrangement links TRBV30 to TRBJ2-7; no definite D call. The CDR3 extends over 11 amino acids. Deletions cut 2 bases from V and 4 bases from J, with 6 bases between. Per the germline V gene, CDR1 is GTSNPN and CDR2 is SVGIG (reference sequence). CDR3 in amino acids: CAWSIAYEQYF. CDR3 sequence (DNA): TGTGCCTGGAGTATCGCGTACGAGCAGTACTTC.

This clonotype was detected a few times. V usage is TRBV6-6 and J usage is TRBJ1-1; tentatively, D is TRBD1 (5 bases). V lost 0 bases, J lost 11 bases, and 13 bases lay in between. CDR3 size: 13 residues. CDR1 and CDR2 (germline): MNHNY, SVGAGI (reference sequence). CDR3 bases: TGTGCCAGCAGTTACTCGAGGGGCCTCGGGGCTTTCTTT. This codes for CASSYSRGLGAFF.

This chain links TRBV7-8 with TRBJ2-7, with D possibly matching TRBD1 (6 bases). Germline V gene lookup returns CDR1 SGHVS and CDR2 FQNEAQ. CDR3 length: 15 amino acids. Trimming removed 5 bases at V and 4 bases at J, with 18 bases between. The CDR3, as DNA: TGTGCCAGCAGCGTAGAGGCTGTCAGGGGATACGAGCAGTACTTC. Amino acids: CASSVEAVRGYEQYF.

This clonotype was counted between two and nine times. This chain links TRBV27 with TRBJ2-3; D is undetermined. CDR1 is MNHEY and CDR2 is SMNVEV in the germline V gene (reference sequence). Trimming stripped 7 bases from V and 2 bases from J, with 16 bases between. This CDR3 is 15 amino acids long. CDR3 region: CASTVRPEFTDTQYF. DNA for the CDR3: TGTGCCAGCACCGTCAGGCCCGAATTCACAGATACGCAGTATTTT.

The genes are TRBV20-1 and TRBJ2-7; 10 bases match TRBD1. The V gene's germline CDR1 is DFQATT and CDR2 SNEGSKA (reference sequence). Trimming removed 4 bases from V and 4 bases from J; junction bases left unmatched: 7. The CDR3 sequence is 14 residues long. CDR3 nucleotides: TGCAGTGCTACCAAGCGGGACAGGGGTTACGAGCAGTACTTC. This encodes CSATKRDRGYEQYF.

As DNA, the CDR3 is TGTGCCAGCAGCGTAGAGGGGGCCGGGGAGCTGTTTTTT. Its translation: CASSVEGAGELFF. This chain uses TRBV9 with TRBJ2-2; maybe TRBD1 (6 bases). CDR3 size: 13 residues. Germline CDR1 SGDLS, CDR2 YYNGEE. V was trimmed by 0 bases and J by 6 bases, leaving 6 bases between them. The full variable domain, completed using reference TRBV9 and TRBJ2-2, is DSGVTQTPKHLITATGQRVTLRCSPRSGDLSVYWYQQSLDQGLQFLIQYYNGEERAKGNILERFSAQQFPDLHSELNLSSLELGDSALYFCASSVEGAGELFFGEGSRLTVL.